This T cell receptor (beta chain) comes out of a study of CD8+ T cells in alopecia areata. This clone was seen only a few times. The CDR3 has 17 amino acids. Germline CDR1 is SGHDT and CDR2 is YYEEEE. V was pared by 3 bases and J by 2 bases, with 15 bases between. RNA was isolated and reverse transcribed to cDNA, the sequencing template. The protocol was immunoSEQ multiplex PCR, while the TCRdb copy is restricted to in-frame clones and leaves out a portion. The sample lists over 120,000 clones; about 60% were seen once. Material: CD4+ T cells sorted from blood, obtained at week 0. The chain couples TRBV5-6 to TRBJ1-6; D is undetermined. This receptor was identified in a human donor with alopecia areata. CDR3 protein: CASSSFLDGPYNSPLHF. CDR3 coding DNA: TGTGCCAGCAGCTCTTTCTTAGACGGACCCTATAATTCACCCCTCCACTTT.